This is a list of T cell receptor beta chains from one sample in a study of glioma-infiltrating T cells after dendritic cell vaccination. Profiling relied on immunoSEQ multiplex PCR, and the TCRdb table lists in-frame clones only, not all of them. The sample lists 93,000 or so clones; around three quarters were seen once. The sequences come from blood, collected before dendritic cell vaccination. The origin of the receptors is a human donor with glioblastoma. Each CDR3 is given with its conserved first and last residue. A D gene is named only where the DNA matches it firmly. Not every row has a clone size; where given, it reads once, few, many or a size class.

abundance | j_gene | d_gene | v_gene | CDR3aa | CDR3nt
NA | TRBJ2-3 | TRBD2 | TRBV19 | CASSPLAGGTDTQYF | TGTGCCAGTAGTCCCTTAGCGGGGGGCACAGATACGCAGTATTTT
NA | TRBJ2-7 | TRBD2 | TRBV30 | CAWSRGASGMVTGEQYF | TGTGCCTGGAGTCGCGGGGCTAGCGGGATGGTGACGGGGGAGCAGTACTTC
NA | TRBJ1-2 | NA | TRBV19 | CASSIYARGRGYTF | TGTGCCAGTAGTATATACGCCAGGGGCCGGGGCTACACCTTC
NA | TRBJ1-3 | TRBD1 | TRBV14 | CASSHLQTGRGNTIYF | TGTGCCAGCAGCCACTTGCAGACAGGGCGCGGAAACACCATATATTTT
NA | TRBJ1-1 | NA | TRBV7-9 | CASSLGTHTEAFF | TGTGCCAGCAGCTTGGGCACCCACACTGAAGCTTTCTTT
once | TRBJ2-2 | TRBD2 | TRBV10-2 | CASSGEAWGTSGAGELFF | TGCGCCAGCAGTGGCGAAGCATGGGGGACTAGCGGGGCCGGGGAGCTGTTTTTT
few | TRBJ2-2 | TRBD1 | TRBV10-1 | CASSEKWGRGPGELFF | TGCGCCAGCAGTGAGAAATGGGGCAGGGGGCCCGGGGAGCTGTTTTTT
NA | TRBJ1-2 | NA | TRBV2 | CASSDLGTYGYTF | TGTGCCAGCAGTGATCTAGGAACCTATGGCTACACCTTC
NA | TRBJ2-7 | TRBD2 | TRBV5-1 | CASSLNGLAGTYEQYF | TGCGCCAGCAGCTTGAACGGGCTAGCGGGGACCTACGAGCAGTACTTC
NA | TRBJ2-1 | TRBD2 | TRBV9 | CASTGTSGGRYNEQFF | TGTGCCAGCACCGGGACTAGCGGGGGAAGATACAATGAGCAGTTCTTC
NA | TRBJ2-2 | TRBD2 | TRBV2 | CASRREDTGELFF | TGTGCCAGCAGGCGGGAGGACACCGGGGAGCTGTTTTTT
once | TRBJ2-1 | NA | TRBV6-1 | CASSASPENVDEQFF | TGTGCCAGCAGTGCTAGCCCCGAGAATGTAGATGAGCAGTTCTTC
once | TRBJ2-5 | TRBD1 | TRBV12-5 | CASGRPTGFRETQYF | TGTGCTAGTGGCCGCCCGACAGGGTTCCGAGAGACCCAGTACTTC